The 3 T cell receptor beta chains listed next were all sequenced from one sample in a study of T cell changes during pregnancy in multiple sclerosis. Here immunoSEQ multiplex PCR was the method, and the copy in TCRdb shows in-frame clones only, minus some. The sample has 90,000 to 150,000 clones, roughly 92% seen once. This material consisted of peripheral blood, taken before pregnancy. The receptors stem from a female donor with multiple sclerosis, enrolled in a pregnancy study.

The chain links TRBV19 to TRBJ1-5, with TRBD1 matching 9 bases. Germline CDR1 and CDR2: LNHDA and SQIVND (reference sequence). This CDR3 is 17 amino acids long. The trim removed 6 bases at V and 0 bases at J, leaving 9 bases unmatched. CDR3 nucleotide sequence: TGTGCCAGTAGCCAGCCGGGACAGGGAAATAGCAATCAGCCCCAGCATTTT. The encoded protein is CASSQPGQGNSNQPQHF.

V and J are TRBV6-5 and TRBJ2-7; D may be TRBD1 (6 bases). V was clipped by 6 bases and J by 6 bases, with 21 bases between them. Germline CDR1 is MNHEY and CDR2 is SVGAGI. The CDR3 is 15 residues long. The CDR3 loop is CASSRTGTLGAEQYF. The CDR3 nucleotides are TGTGCCAGCAGCCGCACCGGGACATTGGGGGCCGAGCAGTACTTC.

This rearrangement joins TRBV5-1 to TRBJ2-5, with 12 positions matching TRBD2. The CDR3 covers 18 residues. After removal of 1 base from V and 5 bases from J, the junction contained 12 bases not matched to a gene. Germline V CDR1 and CDR2: SGHRS, YFSETQ. CDR3 nucleotides: TGCGCCAGCAGCTTGCAGACTAGCGGGAGTATCGGTGTTGAGACCCAGTACTTC. Protein: CASSLQTSGSIGVETQYF.